This T cell receptor beta chain was identified during a study of cytomegalovirus exposure and HLA in healthy donors. Study in general: In an early release, HLA-typed donors contributed about 79 million unique TCR sequences.

Amplification used 60 Vbeta primers and 13 Jbeta primers. Produced via immunoSEQ multiplex PCR; TCRdb's table is partial and in-frame only. This table holds about 150,000 clones, roughly 74% found once. Study-level results: With further analysis later on, most CMV-associated TCR beta chains appeared HLA-restricted. Earlier analysis yielded a pattern in which most TCR beta V segments were productive about 90% or about 30% of the time.

About this clone: What it recognizes is unknown.

Germline CDR1 and CDR2: SGHRS and YFSETQ. This CDR3 is built from 16 residues. V shed 1 base and J 2 bases; nucleotides not matched to a gene: 9. The receptor's source is a man aged 18 to 35 in good health and CMV-seronegative. Input material: PBMCs. The rearrangement joins TRBV5-1 to TRBJ2-7; TRBD1 matches 7 bases. CDR3 DNA sequence: TGCGCCAGCAGCTTGCCTCGGGACAGTCCAACCTACGAGCAGTACTTC. Protein product: CASSLPRDSPTYEQYF.